The clone carrying this TCR beta chain showed up just a few times. The participants were between roughly 18 and 100 years old and came from roughly 24 US areas. Clinical history as reported by participants underpinned cohort assignment. Germline V gene lookup returns CDR1 PRHDT and CDR2 FYEKMQ (reference sequence). The CDR3 has 13 amino acids. V was trimmed by 3 bases and J by 7 bases, leaving 7 bases between them. This record belongs to a study of blood T cell repertoires in COVID-19. Sequenced by immunoSEQ multiplex PCR; TCRdb stores in-frame clones only, minus some. The data hold roughly 330,000 clones, with over 75% observed a single time.

Sample: PBMCs or T cells enriched from blood (not recorded which). The chain uses TRBV13 and TRBJ1-6; D may be TRBD1 (6 bases). This clonotype originated in a woman aged 18-29 years who had recovered from COVID-19. The CDR3 sequence is CASSFRGNSPLHF. The DNA of the CDR3 is TGTGCCAGCAGCTTCAGGGGAAATTCACCCCTCCACTTT.